Below, 11 T cell receptor beta chains from the same sample are listed, as sequenced in a study of blood T cell repertoires in COVID-19. The table came from immunoSEQ multiplex PCR; TCRdb's copy has only in-frame clones and leaves some out. The table includes over 90,000 clones, approximately 79% detected once. The sequencing input was peripheral blood. Receptor source: a man between 70 and 80 years old with COVID-19, enrolled during active disease.

The chain uses TRBV9 and TRBJ1-2, with a possible D match to TRBD1 (6 bases). Trimming took off 0 bases at V and 6 bases at J, with 15 bases between the two ends. CDR3 length: 15 residues. CDR1 is SGDLS and CDR2 is YYNGEE in the germline V gene. The CDR3 DNA follows: TGTGCCAGCAGCGTAGATGGGGGCCAAGGGAATGGCTACACCTTC. Amino acids: CASSVDGGQGNGYTF.

V gene TRBV19 combines with J gene TRBJ2-1; 12 positions match TRBD2. The CDR3 runs 16 residues. Trimming cost V 4 bases and J 1 base; bases outside gene matches: 2. Germline assignment: CDR1 LNHDA and CDR2 SQIVND (reference sequence). For the CDR3, the DNA is TGTGCCAGTAGTACCCTAGCGGGAGGGTCCTACAATGAGCAGTTCTTC. As protein: CASSTLAGGSYNEQFF.

A few counts support this clone. V usage is TRBV28 and J usage is TRBJ2-1; the match to TRBD2 covers 8 bases. This CDR3 has 15 residues. Germline lookup yields CDR1 MDHEN and CDR2 SYDVKM. Trimming cost V 5 bases and J 3 bases; bases outside gene matches: 6. The CDR3 DNA reads as TGTGCCAGCAGTACCCCTAGCGGGCACTACAATGAGCAGTTCTTC. Protein sequence: CASSTPSGHYNEQFF.

The chain couples TRBV19 to TRBJ2-2; TRBD2 aligns across 8 bases. V shed 5 bases, J shed 1 base, and the junction held 6 bases outside the gene matches. The CDR3 is made up of 16 amino acids. Germline V gene sequence: CDR1 LNHDA, CDR2 SQIVND (reference sequence). The CDR3 sequence: CASSSSSGLNTGELFF. The DNA for the CDR3 is TGTGCCAGTAGTTCCTCTAGCGGGCTGAACACCGGGGAGCTGTTTTTT.

V is TRBV3-1 (or the pseudogene TRBV3-2) and J is TRBJ2-1; D possibly corresponds to TRBD2 (6 bases). This CDR3 region has 17 residues. From germline, CDR1 is LGHDT and CDR2 YNNKEL (reference sequence). Trimming shortened V by 5 bases and J by 3 bases, and 20 bases separated the two germline ends. CDR3 in DNA: TGTGCCAGCAGCTACGGCCCCCCGGGAGCGGTCTACAATGAGCAGTTCTTC. It codes for CASSYGPPGAVYNEQFF.

The DNA of the CDR3 is TGCAGTGCTTACTCAGGGCGAGAGCAGTACTTC. It codes for CSAYSGREQYF. The chain is built from TRBV20-1 and TRBJ2-7; D possibly corresponds to TRBD1 (5 bases). The V gene's germline CDR1 is DFQATT and CDR2 SNEGSKA (reference sequence). Trimming shortened V by 5 bases and J by 7 bases, and 12 bases separated the two germline ends. The CDR3 loop spans 11 amino acids.

Only a few counts were recorded for this clone. The chain carries TRBV28 and TRBJ2-7; D is ambiguous. CDR1 and CDR2 from the germline V gene are MDHEN and SYDVKM. Deletions cut 6 bases from V and 6 bases from J, with 9 bases between. CDR3 length equals 11 residues. CDR3 in amino acids: CASSPASEQYF. As DNA, the CDR3 is TGTGCCAGCAGCCCCGCGAGCGAGCAGTACTTC.

The CDR3 DNA is TGTGCCAGCAGCTTGGCATTGAGGGACACTGAAGCTTTCTTT. This sequence encodes CASSLALRDTEAFF. This rearrangement joins TRBV5-4 to TRBJ1-1; no clear D. This CDR3 contains 14 residues. CDR1 and CDR2 from the germline V gene are SGHNT and YYREEE (reference sequence). Deletions cut 0 bases from V and 3 bases from J, with 9 bases between.

J is TRBJ1-1 and V is TRBV30, with D perhaps matching TRBD1 (6 bases). Germline lookup yields CDR1 GTSNPN and CDR2 SVGIG (reference sequence). Trimming left V 4 bases short and J 0 bases short, with 9 bases between. CDR3 length: 13 residues. CDR3 residues: CAWTQGLNTEAFF. CDR3 sequence (DNA): TGTGCCTGGACGCAGGGGTTGAACACTGAAGCTTTCTTT.

The CDR3 DNA is TGTGCCAGCACCGCAGGGACAGGCCCCTATGGCTACACCTTC. Translated: CASTAGTGPYGYTF. This chain connects TRBV25-1 to TRBJ1-2, with 8 bases matching TRBD1. V trimming: 7 bases; J trimming: 4 bases; junction bases outside the gene matches: 8. The germline V gene has CDR1 MGHDK and CDR2 SYGVNS. The length of the CDR3 is 14 residues.

The rearrangement joins TRBV11-3 to TRBJ2-1, with TRBD2 matching 7 bases. CDR1 SGHNT and CDR2 YENEEA come from the germline V gene. The J segment lost 4 bases and the V segment lost 0 bases, leaving 9 bases of the junction unmatched. The CDR3 has 17 amino acids. The CDR3 sequence is CASSLEIGAGKYNEQFF. The CDR3 DNA reads TGTGCCAGCAGCTTAGAAATTGGAGCGGGGAAGTACAATGAGCAGTTCTTC.